The 27 T cell receptor beta chains reported below all come from one sample, sequenced in a study of T cell responses to AZD1222 COVID-19 vaccine. Sequenced by immunoSEQ multiplex PCR; TCRdb stores in-frame clones only, minus some. In the table there are about 150,000 clones, about 86% of which are singletons. Sequenced material: peripheral blood, taken 28 days after the second AZD1222 dose. These receptors originate from an adult who received the AZD1222 COVID-19 vaccine.

The chain recombines TRBV4-2 with TRBJ1-5; D is uncertain. Germline V CDR1 and CDR2: LGHNA, YNFKEQ. V was clipped by 0 bases and J by 1 base, with 7 bases between them. This CDR3 contains 15 residues. The CDR3 DNA is TGTGCCAGCAGCCAAGAGGTGTCGAGCAATCAGCCCCAGCATTTT. Protein product: CASSQEVSSNQPQHF.

The J gene is TRBJ1-3, the V gene TRBV9; D unclear. This CDR3 contains 15 residues. The germline V and J ends were trimmed by 3 bases and 0 bases, with 10 bases remaining between them. Germline loops: CDR1 SGDLS, CDR2 YYNGEE. CDR3 nucleotides: TGTGCCAGCAGCGGGCAGCTTACCTCTGGAAACACCATATATTTT. Amino acid sequence: CASSGQLTSGNTIYF. Complete variable domain (other parts from reference TRBV9 and TRBJ1-3): DSGVTQTPKHLITATGQRVTLRCSPRSGDLSVYWYQQSLDQGLQFLIQYYNGEERAKGNILERFSAQQFPDLHSELNLSSLELGDSALYFCASSGQLTSGNTIYFGEGSWLTVV.

The V gene is TRBV5-4, the J gene TRBJ1-2, with D uncertain. The CDR3 has 15 amino acids. The ends were cut back, 1 base at V and 4 bases at J, with 14 bases in the middle. The V gene's germline CDR1 is SGHNT and CDR2 YYREEE (reference sequence). Here the CDR3 DNA reads TGTGCCAGCAGCTTGTATTCTGCCGGTGGCTATGGCTACACCTTC. Translated: CASSLYSAGGYGYTF.

V is TRBV28 and J is TRBJ1-1, with unresolved D. The germline V gene encodes CDR1 MDHEN and CDR2 SYDVKM. CDR3 length: 16 amino acids. Between the trimmed V and J ends, which lost 3 bases and 0 bases, there was a span of 14 bases. The CDR3 DNA reads TGTGCCAGCAGTTTGTTCCCCCTGTTTGTGAACACTGAAGCTTTCTTT. The encoded protein is CASSLFPLFVNTEAFF. The full variable domain, its missing parts supplied by reference TRBV28 and TRBJ1-1, is DVKVTQSSRYLVKRTGEKVFLECVQDMDHENMFWYRQDPGLGLRLIYFSYDVKMKEKGDIPEGYSVSREKKERFSLILESASTNQTSMYLCASSLFPLFVNTEAFFGQGTRLTVV.

This chain joins TRBV7-2 and TRBJ2-3; D unclear. V was trimmed by 5 bases and J by 4 bases, leaving 10 bases between them. There are 13 residues in the CDR3. Germline assignment: CDR1 SGHTA and CDR2 FQGNSA. CDR3 amino acids: CASSMELADTQYF. The CDR3 nucleotides read TGTGCCAGCAGCATGGAGCTCGCAGATACGCAGTATTTT.

This clone was counted once. V gene TRBV18 combines with J gene TRBJ1-6; TRBD1 matches at 7 bases. The CDR3 consists of 14 residues. In germline, CDR1 is KGHSH, CDR2 LQKENI. After removal of 4 bases from V and 10 bases from J, the junction contained 7 bases not matched to a gene. Here the CDR3 reads CASSLRQGDSPLHF. The DNA for the CDR3 is TGTGCCAGCTCACTTCGACAGGGCGACTCACCCCTCCACTTT. Full variable domain (rest looked up from reference TRBV18 and TRBJ1-6): NAGVMQNPRHLVRRRGQEARLRCSPMKGHSHVYWYRQLPEEGLKFMVYLQKENIIDESGMPKERFSAEFPKEGPSILRIQQVVRGDSAAYFCASSLRQGDSPLHFGNGTRLTVT.

V usage is TRBV28 and J usage is TRBJ2-7; TRBD1 or TRBD2 may be the D gene (5 bases each). Germline assignment: CDR1 MDHEN and CDR2 SYDVKM. The CDR3 totals 13 residues. With 8 bases removed from V and 4 bases from J, the gap between germline ends came to 15 bases. The CDR3 region is CASLNGAGYEQYF. The CDR3 DNA follows: TGTGCCAGCCTTAACGGGGCCGGGTACGAGCAGTACTTC.

The chain is built from TRBV24-1 and TRBJ1-5; possible D gene TRBD1, 5 bases. Germline-derived CDR1 and CDR2 are KGHDR and SFDVKD. The germline V and J ends were trimmed by 9 bases and 1 base, with 12 bases remaining between them. This CDR3 has 14 residues. The CDR3 nucleotides are TGTGCCACCTCGCTCCGACAGAGCAATCAGCCCCAGCATTTT. This encodes CATSLRQSNQPQHF.

The chain carries TRBV19 and TRBJ2-1; tentatively, D is TRBD1 (5 bases). CDR1 and CDR2 (germline): LNHDA, SQIVND (reference sequence). The CDR3 runs 16 residues. Trimming removed 6 bases at V and 3 bases at J, with 18 bases between. The CDR3 region is CASSTSKGPVYNEQFF. The CDR3 nucleotides read TGTGCCAGTAGCACCTCAAAGGGGCCGGTCTACAATGAGCAGTTCTTC. Full variable domain (rest looked up from reference TRBV19 and TRBJ2-1): DGGITQSPKYLFRKEGQNVTLSCEQNLNHDAMYWYRQDPGQGLRLIYYSQIVNDFQKGDIAEGYSVSREKKESFPLTVTSAQKNPTAFYLCASSTSKGPVYNEQFFGPGTRLTVL.

This chain joins TRBV6-6 and TRBJ2-6, with 8 bases lining up with TRBD1. This CDR3 is built from 16 residues. J lost 0 bases, V lost 7 bases, and 5 bases had no gene match. The germline V gene encodes CDR1 MNHNY and CDR2 SVGAGI (reference sequence). The CDR3 nucleotides read TGTGCCAGCATTGACAGGGGTAACTCTGGGGCCAACGTCCTGACTTTC. Encoded protein: CASIDRGNSGANVLTF.

The chain couples TRBV20-1 to TRBJ2-2, with D hard to call. The CDR3 has 11 residues. Germline V lookup: CDR1 DFQATT, CDR2 SNEGSKA (reference sequence). Trimming removed 5 bases from V and 6 bases from J, with 7 bases in between. The CDR3 sequence: CSASDAGELFF. The CDR3 DNA reads as TGCAGTGCTTCGGACGCCGGGGAGCTGTTTTTT.

This clone was seen more than once but under ten times. The rearrangement joins TRBV5-1 to TRBJ1-5; D not resolved. The length of the CDR3 is 14 residues. V shed 1 base and J shed 4 bases, with 9 bases lying between them. Germline loops: CDR1 SGHRS, CDR2 YFSETQ. CDR3 region: CASSLSGINQPQHF. DNA for the CDR3: TGCGCCAGCAGCTTGTCGGGAATAAATCAGCCCCAGCATTTT.

The chain combines TRBV27 with TRBJ1-2; unclear D gene. Between the trimmed V and J ends, which lost 6 bases and 8 bases, there was a span of 16 bases. The germline gives CDR1 MNHEY, CDR2 SMNVEV (reference sequence). The length of the CDR3 is 13 residues. In DNA form, the CDR3 reads TGTGCCAGCAGCCCCGAGCCCCTCAGGGGCTACACCTTC. Amino acid sequence: CASSPEPLRGYTF.

The chain recombines TRBV5-1 with TRBJ1-2; 11 nucleotides line up with TRBD1. Germline values: CDR1 SGHRS, CDR2 YFSETQ. V dropped 2 bases and J dropped 8; count of bases not matched to a gene: 8. The CDR3 loop spans 15 amino acids. CDR3 residues: CASSLSGQGGLGYTF. The CDR3 region has the DNA TGCGCCAGCAGCTTATCGGGACAGGGGGGTCTGGGCTACACCTTC.

This chain connects TRBV19 to TRBJ2-7, with TRBD2 as a possible D gene (5 bases). Trimming pared 8 bases from V and 6 bases from J, leaving 17 bases between. CDR3 length equals 13 residues. The V gene's germline CDR1 is LNHDA and CDR2 SQIVND (reference sequence). The CDR3 protein is CASARGLAGEQYF. CDR3 bases: TGTGCCAGTGCCCGGGGTCTGGCGGGCGAGCAGTACTTC.

The chain recombines TRBV7-2 with TRBJ1-6; 7 nucleotides match TRBD1. The CDR3 has 15 residues. Trimming cost V 5 bases and J 7 bases; bases outside gene matches: 8. Germline CDR1 SGHTA, CDR2 FQGNSA. The CDR3 is CASSPQTGLNSPLHF. The CDR3 region has the DNA TGTGCCAGCAGCCCTCAGACAGGGCTCAATTCACCCCTCCACTTT. Drawing the rest from reference TRBV7-2 and TRBJ1-6, the complete variable domain is GAGVSQSPSNKVTEKGKDVELRCDPISGHTALYWYRQSLGQGLEFLIYFQGNSAPDKSGLPSDRFSAERTGGSVSTLTIQRTQQEDSAVYLCASSPQTGLNSPLHFGNGTRLTVT.

The rearrangement uses TRBV27 and TRBJ2-4; the D is unclear. V lost 0 bases, J lost 6 bases, and 9 bases lay in between. The CDR3 totals 14 residues. The germline CDR1 and CDR2 sequences are MNHEY and SMNVEV (reference sequence). DNA for the CDR3: TGTGCCAGCAGTTTATCGGGGTTTGGAAACATTCAGTACTTC. Its protein is CASSLSGFGNIQYF.

Notes on this clone: Other nucleotide sequences in the sample specify the same CDR3. The chain couples TRBV4-1 to TRBJ2-6; D gene uncertain. Trimming removed 3 bases at V and 4 bases at J, with 7 bases between. The CDR3 covers 14 residues. Germline CDR1 reads MGHRA; CDR2 reads YSYEKL. CDR3 residues: CASSQGFGANVLTF. For the CDR3, the DNA is TGCGCCAGCAGCCAGGGTTTCGGGGCCAACGTCCTGACTTTC.

The chain couples TRBV6-5 to TRBJ2-7; unclear D gene. The ends were cut back, 2 bases at V and 0 bases at J, with 11 bases in the middle. The CDR3 length is 15 residues. The V gene's germline CDR1 is MNHEY and CDR2 SVGAGI. CDR3 loop: CASSYRAKSSYEQYF. DNA of the CDR3: TGTGCCAGCAGTTACCGGGCCAAGAGCTCCTACGAGCAGTACTTC.

This rearrangement joins TRBV27 to TRBJ1-4, with 7 bases that match TRBD1. Trimming removed 5 bases from V and 8 bases from J; junction bases left unmatched: 11. Germline V gives CDR1 MNHEY, CDR2 SMNVEV (reference sequence). This CDR3 has 15 residues. Here the CDR3 DNA reads TGTGCCAGCAGTCCCTCGGACAGGCTGGGAGAAAAACTGTTTTTT. This codes for CASSPSDRLGEKLFF.

A single count supports this clone. The chain uses TRBV14 and TRBJ1-2; no clear D gene. The V gene's germline CDR1 is SGHDN and CDR2 FVKESK. The CDR3 runs 13 residues. V was pared by 4 bases and J by 1 base, with 7 bases between. The CDR3 bases are TGTGCCAGCAGCCCCAACCTTAACTATGGCTACACCTTC. It is translated as CASSPNLNYGYTF.

The chain combines TRBV7-9 with TRBJ2-3; 10 bases line up with TRBD1. From germline, CDR1 is SEHNR and CDR2 FQNEAQ (reference sequence). The CDR3 contains 15 residues. Germline trimming cut 1 base from V and 7 bases from J; bases unmatched to any gene: 5. In DNA form, the CDR3 reads TGTGCCAGCAGCTTAGGACAGGGGGCGGCAAATACGCAGTATTTT. The encoded protein is CASSLGQGAANTQYF.

The J gene is TRBJ1-5, the V gene TRBV30; the D is unclear. The germline V gene encodes CDR1 GTSNPN and CDR2 SVGIG (reference sequence). V was shortened by 2 bases and J by 2 bases, with 7 bases between the two germline ends. The CDR3 totals 13 residues. The CDR3 sequence: CAWSLQGNQPQHF. DNA for the CDR3: TGTGCCTGGAGTCTGCAGGGCAATCAGCCCCAGCATTTT.

This chain joins TRBV4-2 and TRBJ1-6, with 8 bases aligning to TRBD1. The length of the CDR3 is 16 residues. Trimming took 3 bases from V and 5 from J; bases not matched to a gene: 6. The germline CDR1 and CDR2 sequences are LGHNA and YNFKEQ. CDR3 in DNA: TGTGCCAGCAGCCAGACGGACAGGGTAGATAATTCACCCCTCCACTTT. Translated: CASSQTDRVDNSPLHF.

The chain couples TRBV10-3 to TRBJ2-1; unclear D gene. The CDR3 covers 14 residues. Germline V gene data show CDR1 as ENHRY and CDR2 as SYGVKD. V lost 6 bases to trimming and J lost 3 bases, with 12 bases between them. This chain's CDR3 is CAIRGSLGYNEQFF. CDR3 sequence (DNA): TGTGCCATCAGGGGATCCCTAGGCTACAATGAGCAGTTCTTC.

This clone was detected only once. The J gene is TRBJ1-6, the V gene TRBV6-5; D may be TRBD1 (5 bases). V gave up 7 bases and J gave up 9 bases, with 16 bases separating them. The CDR3 consists of 14 residues. Germline CDR1 reads MNHEY; CDR2 reads SVGAGI. CDR3 nucleotides: TGTGCCAGCACCTCCGGGGGAAACGGTTCACCCCTCCACTTT. It yields the protein CASTSGGNGSPLHF.

This chain connects TRBV19 to TRBJ2-3; D is undetermined. The CDR3 extends over 12 amino acids. Germline loops: CDR1 LNHDA, CDR2 SQIVND (reference sequence). V was pared by 4 bases and J by 2 bases, with 4 bases between. CDR3 region: CASSTNTDTQYF. CDR3 coding DNA: TGTGCCAGTAGTACAAACACAGATACGCAGTATTTT.